This T cell receptor (beta chain) was retrieved from a study of control samples from healthy donors and cancer patients. The method was immunoSEQ multiplex PCR; TCRdb's version includes in-frame clones alone and lacks a portion of them. The repertoire holds roughly 76,000 clones, with about 94% as singletons. From germline, CDR1 is SEHNR and CDR2 FQNEAQ (reference sequence). CDR3 length equals 13 residues. V lost 6 bases and J lost 4; bases outside the gene matches: 5. The chain links TRBV7-9 to TRBJ1-2; 7 bases agree with TRBD1. Sequencing was done on a sample of blood. The TCR comes from a woman under 30 in good health. This CDR3 reads CASSPGTAYGYTF. CDR3 DNA sequence: TGTGCCAGCAGTCCCGGGACAGCCTATGGCTACACCTTC.